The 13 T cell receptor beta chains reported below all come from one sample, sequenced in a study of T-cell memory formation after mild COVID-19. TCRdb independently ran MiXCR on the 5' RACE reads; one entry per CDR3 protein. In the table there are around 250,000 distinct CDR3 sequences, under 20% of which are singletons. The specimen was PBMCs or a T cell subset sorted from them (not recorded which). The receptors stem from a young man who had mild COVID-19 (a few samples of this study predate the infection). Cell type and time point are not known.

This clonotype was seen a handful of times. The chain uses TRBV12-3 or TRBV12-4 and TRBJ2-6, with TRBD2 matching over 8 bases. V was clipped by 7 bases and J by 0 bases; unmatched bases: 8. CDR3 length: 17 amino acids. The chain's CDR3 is CASIPRGGGSGANVLTF. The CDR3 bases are TGTGCCAGCATTCCTCGGGGGGGCGGCTCTGGGGCCAACGTCCTGACTTTC.

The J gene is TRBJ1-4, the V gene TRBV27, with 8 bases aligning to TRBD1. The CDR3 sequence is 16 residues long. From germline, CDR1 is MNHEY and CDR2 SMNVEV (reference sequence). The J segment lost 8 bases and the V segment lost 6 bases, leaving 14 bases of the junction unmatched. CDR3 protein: CASSRTGFRLGEKLFF. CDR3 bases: TGTGCCAGCAGCCGGACAGGGTTTAGGCTAGGGGAAAAACTGTTTTTT.

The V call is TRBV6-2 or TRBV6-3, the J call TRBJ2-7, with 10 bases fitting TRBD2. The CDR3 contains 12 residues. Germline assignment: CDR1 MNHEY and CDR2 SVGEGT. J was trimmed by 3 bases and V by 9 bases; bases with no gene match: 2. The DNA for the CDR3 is TGTGCCAGTAGGACTAGCGGCTACGAGCAGTACTTC. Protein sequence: CASRTSGYEQYF.

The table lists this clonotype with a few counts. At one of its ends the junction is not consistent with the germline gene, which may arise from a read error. In DNA form, the CDR3 reads TGCGCCACCAGCCAGGGGATGGGAGAGACCCAGTACTTC. It yields the protein CATSQGMGETQYF. V usage is TRBV5-1 and J usage is TRBJ2-5, with D possibly being TRBD1 (6 bases). Germline V gene lookup returns CDR1 SGHRS and CDR2 YFSETQ. There are 13 residues in the CDR3.

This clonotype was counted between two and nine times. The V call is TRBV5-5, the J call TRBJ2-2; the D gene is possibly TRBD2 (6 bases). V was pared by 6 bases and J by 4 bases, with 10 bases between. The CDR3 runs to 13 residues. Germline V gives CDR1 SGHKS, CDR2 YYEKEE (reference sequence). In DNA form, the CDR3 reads TGTGCCAGCAATGCGGGGCCCACCGGGGAGCTGTTTTTT. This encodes CASNAGPTGELFF.

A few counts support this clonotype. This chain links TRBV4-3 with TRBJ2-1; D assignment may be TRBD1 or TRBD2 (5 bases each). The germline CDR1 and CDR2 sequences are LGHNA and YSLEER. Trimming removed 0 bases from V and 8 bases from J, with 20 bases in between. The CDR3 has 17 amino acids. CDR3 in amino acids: CASSQDPPGPPLDEQFF. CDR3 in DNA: TGCGCCAGCAGCCAAGATCCCCCGGGACCGCCATTGGATGAGCAGTTCTTC.

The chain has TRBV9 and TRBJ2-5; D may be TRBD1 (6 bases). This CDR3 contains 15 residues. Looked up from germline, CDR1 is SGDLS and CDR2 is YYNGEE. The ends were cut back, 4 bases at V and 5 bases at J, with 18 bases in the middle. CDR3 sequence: CASSPGEGSRETQYF. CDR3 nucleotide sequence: TGTGCCAGCAGCCCAGGGGAAGGCTCTCGGGAGACCCAGTACTTC.

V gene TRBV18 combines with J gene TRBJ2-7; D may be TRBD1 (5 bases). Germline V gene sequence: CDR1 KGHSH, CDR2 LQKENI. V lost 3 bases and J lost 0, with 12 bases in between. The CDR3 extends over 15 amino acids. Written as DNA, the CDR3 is TGTGCCAGCTCACCGAGGAGTGACAGCTCCTACGAGCAGTACTTC. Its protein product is CASSPRSDSSYEQYF.

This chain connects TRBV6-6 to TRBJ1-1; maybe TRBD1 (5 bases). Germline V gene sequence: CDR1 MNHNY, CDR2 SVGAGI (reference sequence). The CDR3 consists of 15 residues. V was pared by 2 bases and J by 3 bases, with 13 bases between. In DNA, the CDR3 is TGTGCCAGCAGTTACAAGCCGGGGACTTACACTGAAGCTTTCTTT. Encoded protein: CASSYKPGTYTEAFF.

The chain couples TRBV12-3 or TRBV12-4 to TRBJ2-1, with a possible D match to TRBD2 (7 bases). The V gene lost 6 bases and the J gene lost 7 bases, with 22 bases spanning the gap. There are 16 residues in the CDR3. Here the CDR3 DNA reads TGTGCCAGCAGCCCCCAGGGGAGGGCACCCTTGAATGAGCAGTTCTTC. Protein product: CASSPQGRAPLNEQFF.

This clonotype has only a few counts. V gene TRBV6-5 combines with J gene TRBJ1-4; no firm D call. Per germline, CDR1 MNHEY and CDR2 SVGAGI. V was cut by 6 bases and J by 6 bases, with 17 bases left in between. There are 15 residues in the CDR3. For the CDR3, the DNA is TGTGCCAGCAGCCTGAATCCGGGATCCTATGAAAAACTGTTTTTT. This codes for CASSLNPGSYEKLFF.

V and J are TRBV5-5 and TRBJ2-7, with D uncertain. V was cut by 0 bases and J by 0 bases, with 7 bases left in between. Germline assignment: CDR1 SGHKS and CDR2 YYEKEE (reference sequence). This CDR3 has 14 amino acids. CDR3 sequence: CASSLEVSSYEQYV. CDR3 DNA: TGTGCCAGCAGCTTGGAGGTGAGCTCCTACGAGCAGTACGTC.

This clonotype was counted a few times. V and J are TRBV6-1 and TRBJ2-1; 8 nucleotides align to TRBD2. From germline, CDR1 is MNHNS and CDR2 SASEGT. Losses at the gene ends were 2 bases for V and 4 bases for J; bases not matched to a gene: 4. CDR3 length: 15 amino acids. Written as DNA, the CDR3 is TGTGCCAGCAGTGAAAACAGCGGGGGATACAATGAGCAGTTCTTC. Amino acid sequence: CASSENSGGYNEQFF.